These 3 T cell receptor beta chains were all obtained from the same sample, sequenced in a study of neurological immune-mediated disorders. TCRdb ran MiXCR on the 5' RACE reads and lists one entry per CDR3 protein. This sample has 25,000 to 35,000 distinct CDR3 sequences, with approximately 1.5% found just once. The specimen was PBMCs. Every receptor here comes from a woman aged 25 to 45 with multiple sclerosis.

The sample holds many counts of this clonotype. The chain joins TRBV20-1 to TRBJ1-2; unclear D gene. V lost 4 bases and J 5 bases, leaving 11 bases between the germline ends. Germline CDR1 is DFQATT and CDR2 is SNEGSKA (reference sequence). The CDR3 runs to 12 residues. CDR3 protein: CSAILPSYGYTF. The CDR3 coding sequence is TGCAGTGCTATCCTCCCGTCTTATGGCTACACCTTC.

Ten or more counts support this clonotype. The CDR3 region is CASRGGRSFGEQFF. The CDR3 DNA reads TGTGCCAGCAGGGGGGGGCGATCCTTCGGTGAGCAGTTCTTC. The chain has TRBV2 and TRBJ2-1, with a weak D call TRBD2 (7 bases). V lost 6 bases and J lost 9, with 18 bases in between. Germline V CDR1 and CDR2: SNHLY, FYNNEI. CDR3 size: 14 residues.

This clonotype was detected many times. The chain uses TRBV3-1 and TRBJ1-1; D remains unclear. Per germline, CDR1 LGHDT and CDR2 YNNKEL (reference sequence). The CDR3 length is 13 residues. Deletions cut 1 base from V and 7 bases from J, with 10 bases between. Written as DNA, the CDR3 is TGTGCCAGCAGCCAAGCGGCGACGCATGAAGCTTTCTTT. This gives the protein CASSQAATHEAFF. Looking up the rest from reference TRBV3-1 and TRBJ1-1 gives the full variable domain: DTAVSQTPKYLVTQMGNDKSIKCEQNLGHDTMYWYKQDSKKFLKIMFSYNNKELIINETVPNRFSPKSPDKAHLNLHINSLELGDSAVYFCASSQAATHEAFFGQGTRLTVV.